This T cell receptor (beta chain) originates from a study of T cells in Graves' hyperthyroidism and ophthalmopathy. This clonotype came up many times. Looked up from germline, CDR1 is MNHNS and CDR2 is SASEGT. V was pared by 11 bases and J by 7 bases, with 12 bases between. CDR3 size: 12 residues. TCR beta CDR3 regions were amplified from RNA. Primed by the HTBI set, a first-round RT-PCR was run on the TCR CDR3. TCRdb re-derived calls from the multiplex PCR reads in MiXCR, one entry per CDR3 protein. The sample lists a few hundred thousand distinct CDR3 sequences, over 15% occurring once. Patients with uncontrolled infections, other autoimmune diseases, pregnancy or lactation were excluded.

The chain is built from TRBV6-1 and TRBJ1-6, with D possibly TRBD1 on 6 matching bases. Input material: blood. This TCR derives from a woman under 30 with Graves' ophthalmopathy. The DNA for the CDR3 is TGTGCCCACGGACAGTTGAATTCACCCCTCCACTTT. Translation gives CAHGQLNSPLHF.